This TCR beta chain was recorded in a study of cytomegalovirus exposure and HLA in healthy donors. Study background: Among the 398 genotyped donors, 81% were placed in the Caucasian-associated ancestry cluster.

A multiplex PCR was run with 60 Vbeta primers and 13 Jbeta primers. The table came from immunoSEQ multiplex PCR; TCRdb's copy has only in-frame clones and leaves some out. The repertoire holds about 160,000 clones, with 65% to 85% as singletons. With regard to this clone: Its specificity is not known.

The study, taken as a whole, reports: In a later analysis, DRB1 alleles had the most associated TCRs; HLA-C alleles the fewest. Among TCR sequences, most were rare, though some public TCRs appeared in many donors.

The sample taken for sequencing was PBMCs. This TCR was recovered from a woman in her thirties or forties in good health and CMV-seropositive.

The CDR3 loop is CASSYRGRANTEAFF. For the CDR3, the DNA is TGTGCCAGCAGTTACAGGGGTCGGGCCAACACTGAAGCTTTCTTT. J is TRBJ1-1 and V is TRBV6-5, with a tentative D call TRBD1 (5 bases). Looked up from germline, CDR1 is MNHEY and CDR2 is SVGAGI. The V gene lost 2 bases and the J gene lost 2 bases, with 12 bases spanning the gap. This CDR3 spans 15 amino acids.